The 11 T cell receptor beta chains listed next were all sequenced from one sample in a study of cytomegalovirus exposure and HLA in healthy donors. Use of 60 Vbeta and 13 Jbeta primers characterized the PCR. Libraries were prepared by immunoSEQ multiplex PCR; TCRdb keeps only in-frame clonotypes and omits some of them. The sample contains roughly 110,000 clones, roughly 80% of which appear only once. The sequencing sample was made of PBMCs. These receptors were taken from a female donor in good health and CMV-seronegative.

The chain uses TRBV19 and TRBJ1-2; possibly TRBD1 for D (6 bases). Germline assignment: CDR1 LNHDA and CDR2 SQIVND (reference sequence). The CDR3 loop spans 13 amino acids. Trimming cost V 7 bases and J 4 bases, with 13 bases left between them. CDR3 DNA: TGTGCCAGTAAGGTCCGGGGGGCCTATGGCTACACCTTC. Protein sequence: CASKVRGAYGYTF.

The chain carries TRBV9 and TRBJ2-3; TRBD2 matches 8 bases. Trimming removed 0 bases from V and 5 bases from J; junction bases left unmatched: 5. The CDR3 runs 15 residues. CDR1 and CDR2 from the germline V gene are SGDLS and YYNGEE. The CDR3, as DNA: TGTGCCAGCAGCGTAGATCGGGGGGGAGGAGATACGCAGTATTTT. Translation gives CASSVDRGGGDTQYF.

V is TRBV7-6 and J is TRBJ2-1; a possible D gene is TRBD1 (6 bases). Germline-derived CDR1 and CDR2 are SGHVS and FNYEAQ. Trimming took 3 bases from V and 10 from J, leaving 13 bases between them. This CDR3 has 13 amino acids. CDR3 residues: CASSFRGRDEQFF. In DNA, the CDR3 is TGTGCCAGCAGCTTCAGGGGAAGGGACGAGCAGTTCTTC.

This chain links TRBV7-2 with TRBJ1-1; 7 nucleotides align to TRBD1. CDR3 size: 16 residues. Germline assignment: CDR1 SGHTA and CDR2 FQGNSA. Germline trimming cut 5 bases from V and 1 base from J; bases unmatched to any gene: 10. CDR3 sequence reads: CASSLPPDRANTEAFF. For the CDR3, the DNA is TGTGCCAGCAGCCTCCCGCCCGACAGGGCGAACACTGAAGCTTTCTTT.

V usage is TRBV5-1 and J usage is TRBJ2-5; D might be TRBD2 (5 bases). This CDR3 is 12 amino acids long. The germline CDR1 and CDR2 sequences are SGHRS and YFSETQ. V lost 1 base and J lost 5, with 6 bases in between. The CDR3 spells CASSLRGETQYF. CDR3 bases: TGCGCCAGCAGCTTGCGAGGGGAGACCCAGTACTTC.

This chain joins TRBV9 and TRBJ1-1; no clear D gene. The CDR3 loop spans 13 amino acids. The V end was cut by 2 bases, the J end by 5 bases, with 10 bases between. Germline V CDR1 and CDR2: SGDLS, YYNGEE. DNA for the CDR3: TGTGCCAGCAGCGTTGGAGGGATAACTGAAGCTTTCTTT. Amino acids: CASSVGGITEAFF.

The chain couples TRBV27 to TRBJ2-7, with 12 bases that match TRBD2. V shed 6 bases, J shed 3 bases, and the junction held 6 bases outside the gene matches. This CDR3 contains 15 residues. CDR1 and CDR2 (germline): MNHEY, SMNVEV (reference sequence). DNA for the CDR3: TGTGCCAGCAGGGATCGACTAGCGGGGGTCTACGAGCAGTACTTC. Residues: CASRDRLAGVYEQYF.

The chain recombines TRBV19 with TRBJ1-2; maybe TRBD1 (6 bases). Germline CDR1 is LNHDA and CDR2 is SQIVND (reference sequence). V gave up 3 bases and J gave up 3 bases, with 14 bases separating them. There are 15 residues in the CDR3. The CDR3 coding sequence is TGTGCCAGTAGTATCCGTACAGGGATGGACTATGGCTACACCTTC. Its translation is CASSIRTGMDYGYTF.

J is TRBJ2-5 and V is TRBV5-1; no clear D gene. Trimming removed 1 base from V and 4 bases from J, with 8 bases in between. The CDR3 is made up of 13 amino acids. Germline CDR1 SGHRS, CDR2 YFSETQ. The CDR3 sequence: CASSLIARETQYF. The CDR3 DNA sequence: TGCGCCAGCAGCTTGATTGCTAGAGAGACCCAGTACTTC.

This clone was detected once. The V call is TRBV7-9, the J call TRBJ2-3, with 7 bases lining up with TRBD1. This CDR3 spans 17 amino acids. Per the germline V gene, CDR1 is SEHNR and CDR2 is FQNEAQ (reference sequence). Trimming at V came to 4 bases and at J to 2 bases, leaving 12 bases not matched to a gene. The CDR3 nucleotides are TGTGCCAGCAGCTCGACACTACCCGGGACAGACACAGATACGCAGTATTTT. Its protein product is CASSSTLPGTDTDTQYF.

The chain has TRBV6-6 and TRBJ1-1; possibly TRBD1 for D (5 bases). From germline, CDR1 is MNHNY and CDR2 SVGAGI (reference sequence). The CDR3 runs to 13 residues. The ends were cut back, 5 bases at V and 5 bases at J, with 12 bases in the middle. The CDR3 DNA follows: TGTGCCAGCAGTCTCGGGGGGGTTACTGAAGCTTTCTTT. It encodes CASSLGGVTEAFF.